A selection of T cell receptor beta chains follows, all from one sample in a study of blood T cells in healthy people across ages. TCRdb recomputed calls from the 5' RACE reads with MiXCR, one row per CDR3 protein. The table shows some 1.5 million distinct CDR3 sequences, with 28% occurring only once. The specimen was blood. The receptors derive from a young woman in good health. Each CDR3 is given with its conserved first and last residue. The order of the fields is D gene, CDR3 length, V gene, J gene, clone size, CDR3 protein, CDR3 DNA. A D gene is named only where the DNA matches it firmly. A clone size is listed for some rows: how often the clone was seen (once, few, many), or a class if it is expanded.

D: TRBD1
length: 14
V: TRBV6-6
J: TRBJ1-5
size: NA
CDR3: CASSPGQGGPSQHF
DNA: TGTGCCAGCAGCCCTGGACAGGGGGGTCCATCCCAGCATTTT

D: NA
length: 17
V: TRBV11-3
J: TRBJ2-1
size: NA
CDR3: CASSIQTGFGSYNEQFF
DNA: TGTGCCAGCAGCATCCAGACAGGATTTGGGTCCTACAATGAGCAGTTCTTC

D: NA
length: 13
V: TRBV10-3
J: TRBJ1-2
size: NA
CDR3: CAILTDRDYGYTF
DNA: TGTGCCATCCTAACTGACAGAGACTATGGCTACACCTTC

D: NA
length: 15
V: TRBV29-1
J: TRBJ1-4
size: NA
CDR3: CSVLKRGQGGEKLFF
DNA: TGCAGCGTCCTTAAGCGCGGACAAGGCGGGGAAAAACTGTTTTTT

D: NA
length: 13
V: TRBV10-3
J: TRBJ2-5
size: NA
CDR3: CAISEFSGETQYF
DNA: TGTGCCATCAGTGAATTTAGTGGAGAGACCCAGTACTTC

D: NA
length: 15
V: TRBV11-1
J: TRBJ2-3
size: NA
CDR3: CASSSSGPSPDTQYF
DNA: TGTGCCAGCAGTTCAAGCGGTCCGAGTCCAGATACGCAGTATTTT

D: NA
length: 14
V: TRBV3-1
J: TRBJ2-7
size: few
CDR3: CASSSTLATYEQYF
DNA: TGTGCCAGCAGCTCCACCCTAGCCACCTACGAGCAGTACTTC

D: NA
length: 15
V: TRBV3-1
J: TRBJ1-2
size: few
CDR3: CASSPFGAANYGYTF
DNA: TGTGCCAGCAGCCCGTTCGGGGCAGCCAACTATGGCTACACCTTC

D: NA
length: 13
V: TRBV29-1
J: TRBJ2-1
size: few
CDR3: CSVERSRGNEQFF
DNA: TGCAGCGTTGAACGTAGCCGGGGGAATGAGCAGTTCTTC

D: NA
length: 15
V: TRBV7-2
J: TRBJ1-2
size: many
CDR3: CASSPTKGDNYGYTF
DNA: TGTGCCAGCAGCCCGACTAAGGGAGACAACTATGGCTACACCTTC

D: TRBD1
length: 15
V: TRBV4-3
J: TRBJ2-1
size: NA
CDR3: CASSQDTGGENEQFF
DNA: TGCGCCAGCAGCCAGGATACAGGGGGTGAAAATGAGCAGTTCTTC

D: TRBD2
length: 16
V: TRBV7-3
J: TRBJ2-2
size: NA
CDR3: CASSSREAANTGELFF
DNA: TGTGCCAGCAGCTCACGGGAGGCGGCAAACACCGGGGAGCTGTTTTTT

D: NA
length: 14
V: TRBV12-3/TRBV12-4
J: TRBJ1-2
size: few
CDR3: CASRLQGPNYGYTF
DNA: TGTGCCAGCAGGTTACAGGGCCCAAACTATGGCTACACCTTC

D: NA
length: 16
V: TRBV24-1
J: TRBJ2-7
size: NA
CDR3: CATSEPQTFGAYEQYF
DNA: TGTGCCACCAGTGAGCCCCAGACATTTGGAGCCTACGAGCAGTACTTC

D: NA
length: 16
V: TRBV11-2
J: TRBJ2-5
size: NA
CDR3: CASSLGPGWSTETQYF
DNA: TGTGCCAGCAGCTTAGGTCCGGGGTGGAGTACGGAGACCCAGTACTTC

D: NA
length: 15
V: TRBV4-1
J: TRBJ2-7
size: many
CDR3: CASSQDWPVTYEQYF
DNA: TGCGCCAGCAGCCAAGATTGGCCAGTGACCTACGAGCAGTACTTC

D: TRBD1
length: 14
V: TRBV4-1
J: TRBJ1-1
size: few
CDR3: CASSQGTQGQGAFF
DNA: TGCGCCAGCAGCCAAGGAACACAGGGACAGGGGGCTTTCTTT

D: NA
length: 14
V: TRBV5-1
J: TRBJ2-2
size: few
CDR3: CAIRAGDSTGELFF
DNA: TGCGCCATCAGGGCAGGGGACTCGACCGGGGAGCTGTTTTTT

D: NA
length: 16
V: TRBV2
J: TRBJ2-5
size: NA
CDR3: CASSEALRGFGETQYF
DNA: TGTGCCAGCAGTGAAGCGCTTAGGGGTTTCGGAGAGACCCAGTACTTC

D: NA
length: 14
V: TRBV9
J: TRBJ1-3
size: NA
CDR3: CASSSQGTGNTIYF
DNA: TGTGCCAGCAGCTCCCAGGGGACTGGAAACACCATATATTTT

D: TRBD1
length: 17
V: TRBV28
J: TRBJ1-4
size: NA
CDR3: CASSLFWTGDEGEKLFF
DNA: TGTGCCAGCAGTTTATTTTGGACAGGCGACGAAGGGGAAAAACTGTTTTTT

D: TRBD2
length: 15
V: TRBV28
J: TRBJ2-3
size: NA
CDR3: CASSERGTRPDTQYF
DNA: TGTGCCAGCAGTGAGCGGGGGACCCGCCCGGATACGCAGTATTTT

D: NA
length: 14
V: TRBV15
J: TRBJ2-7
size: many
CDR3: CATKPRDGLYEQYF
DNA: TGTGCCACCAAACCTAGGGACGGACTCTACGAGCAGTACTTC

D: NA
length: 14
V: TRBV12-3/TRBV12-4
J: TRBJ2-7
size: few
CDR3: CASSLGGPQYEQYF
DNA: TGTGCCAGCAGTTTAGGGGGTCCCCAATACGAGCAGTACTTC

D: NA
length: 12
V: TRBV24-1
J: TRBJ2-1
size: many
CDR3: CATSDWVGEQFF
DNA: TGTGCCACCAGTGATTGGGTAGGTGAGCAGTTCTTC

D: NA
length: 14
V: TRBV6-5
J: TRBJ1-2
size: NA
CDR3: CASSPPMGNYGYTF
DNA: TGTGCCAGCAGTCCCCCTATGGGGAACTATGGCTACACCTTC

D: NA
length: 12
V: TRBV20-1
J: TRBJ1-2
size: many
CDR3: CSAGTLNYGYTF
DNA: TGCAGTGCCGGGACACTTAACTATGGCTACACCTTC

D: TRBD2
length: 17
V: TRBV5-1
J: TRBJ2-1
size: NA
CDR3: CASSLGFSGGPQETQFF
DNA: TGCGCCAGCAGCTTGGGGTTCAGCGGGGGCCCCCAAGAGACCCAGTTCTTC

D: TRBD1
length: 16
V: TRBV5-1
J: TRBJ1-1
size: NA
CDR3: CASSPIQGGRGTEAFF
DNA: TGCGCCAGCAGCCCAATCCAGGGGGGCAGGGGCACTGAAGCTTTCTTT

D: NA
length: 14
V: TRBV7-9
J: TRBJ2-5
size: few
CDR3: CASSFGGARETRYF
DNA: TGTGCCAGCAGCTTCGGAGGGGCGAGGGAGACCCGGTACTTC

D: NA
length: 11
V: TRBV29-1
J: TRBJ2-1
size: few
CDR3: CSSTTYNEQFF
DNA: TGCAGCTCAACGACCTACAATGAGCAGTTCTTC

D: NA
length: 16
V: TRBV20-1
J: TRBJ1-2
size: few
CDR3: CSARVRGTAIVYGYTF
DNA: TGCAGTGCTAGAGTAAGGGGCACGGCGATTGTATATGGCTACACCTTC

D: NA
length: 12
V: TRBV5-6
J: TRBJ2-1
size: many
CDR3: CASSQGGYEQFF
DNA: TGTGCCAGCAGCCAGGGGGGCTATGAGCAGTTCTTC

D: TRBD1
length: 12
V: TRBV18
J: TRBJ2-5
size: NA
CDR3: CASSRQGYVQYF
DNA: TGTGCCAGCTCAAGACAGGGCTACGTGCAGTACTTC

D: NA
length: 14
V: TRBV7-9
J: TRBJ2-7
size: NA
CDR3: CASSFSDSYYEQYF
DNA: TGTGCCAGCAGCTTTTCGGACAGCTACTACGAGCAGTACTTC

D: TRBD1
length: 12
V: TRBV29-1
J: TRBJ1-2
size: many
CDR3: CSVVWTGIGYTF
DNA: TGCAGCGTTGTTTGGACAGGGATTGGCTACACCTTC

D: TRBD1
length: 14
V: TRBV11-2
J: TRBJ1-6
size: few
CDR3: CASSPHDRASPLHF
DNA: TGTGCCAGCAGCCCACATGACAGGGCTTCACCCCTCCACTTT

D: NA
length: 15
V: TRBV21-1
J: TRBJ2-1
size: NA
CDR3: CASSKGGSGVGEQFF
DNA: TGTGCCAGCAGCAAAGGTGGTTCGGGGGTGGGTGAGCAGTTCTTC

D: TRBD2
length: 14
V: TRBV12-3/TRBV12-4
J: TRBJ2-1
size: few
CDR3: CASSFSGRPDEQFF
DNA: TGTGCCAGCAGTTTTAGCGGGAGGCCGGATGAGCAGTTCTTC

D: NA
length: 14
V: TRBV5-6
J: TRBJ2-1
size: NA
CDR3: CASSYLSGLGEQFF
DNA: TGTGCCAGCAGCTACCTCTCTGGATTGGGTGAGCAGTTCTTC

D: NA
length: 20
V: TRBV4-2
J: TRBJ2-2
size: once
CDR3: CASSHPVGLQGPTNTGELFF
DNA: TGTGCCAGCAGCCACCCCGTCGGGCTACAGGGACCCACGAACACCGGGGAGCTGTTTTTT

D: NA
length: 16
V: TRBV5-5
J: TRBJ1-5
size: many
CDR3: CASSFEWDLSRQPQHF
DNA: TGTGCCAGCAGCTTCGAGTGGGACCTCTCGCGGCAGCCCCAGCATTTT

D: TRBD2
length: 15
V: TRBV5-6
J: TRBJ2-5
size: many
CDR3: CASSFRAGLQETQYF
DNA: TGTGCCAGCAGCTTTCGAGCGGGGCTGCAAGAGACCCAGTACTTC

D: NA
length: 15
V: TRBV20-1
J: TRBJ2-3
size: NA
CDR3: CSARGGGTRTDTQYF
DNA: TGCAGTGCTAGAGGGGGGGGCACTCGCACAGATACGCAGTATTTT

D: NA
length: 11
V: TRBV21-1
J: TRBJ2-7
size: few
CDR3: CACGRGYEQYF
DNA: TGTGCCTGCGGACGGGGCTACGAGCAGTACTTC

D: NA
length: 16
V: TRBV10-1
J: TRBJ2-2
size: once
CDR3: CASSYDGGQNTGELFF
DNA: TGCGCCAGCAGCTACGACGGGGGCCAAAACACCGGGGAGCTGTTTTTT

D: NA
length: 17
V: TRBV5-1
J: TRBJ2-5
size: few
CDR3: CASSLGTGAGSKETQYF
DNA: TGCGCCAGCAGCTTGGGGACGGGCGCGGGATCCAAAGAGACCCAGTACTTC

D: TRBD2
length: 15
V: TRBV10-2
J: TRBJ2-3
size: NA
CDR3: CASSEPTSGTDTQYF
DNA: TGCGCCAGCAGTGAACCGACTAGCGGCACAGATACGCAGTATTTT

D: NA
length: 14
V: TRBV15
J: TRBJ2-7
size: NA
CDR3: CATGRDRRGHEQYF
DNA: TGTGCCACCGGCAGAGATAGGCGGGGCCACGAGCAGTACTTC

D: TRBD1
length: 15
V: TRBV7-2
J: TRBJ1-5
size: few
CDR3: CASSTWTGGYQPQHF
DNA: TGTGCCAGCAGTACGTGGACAGGGGGTTATCAGCCCCAGCATTTT

D: TRBD2
length: 19
V: TRBV20-1
J: TRBJ2-1
size: NA
CDR3: CSARISGTSGRKDGNEQFF
DNA: TGCAGTGCTAGGATATCCGGGACTAGCGGGAGGAAAGATGGGAATGAGCAGTTCTTC

D: TRBD2
length: 14
V: TRBV6-6
J: TRBJ2-7
size: many
CDR3: CASRPGTNFDEQYF
DNA: TGTGCCAGCAGACCCGGGACTAATTTCGACGAGCAGTACTTC